This TCR beta chain emerged from a study of T cell repertoires in cytomegalovirus infection. Across the study: Epitope selection comprised recently identified HLA-C-restricted CMV epitopes and well-studied HLA-B-restricted CMV epitopes. Public TCR beta signature analysis indicated the presence of both CMV infection and matching HLA type.

TCRdb redid the calling of the reads with MiXCR, one entry per CDR3 protein. The data show some 920,000 distinct CDR3 sequences, around 30% seen once. The V and J ends lost 6 bases and 4 bases, in that order; junction bases with no gene match: 2. Germline V gene sequence: CDR1 SGHRS, CDR2 YFSETQ. This CDR3 is built from 12 residues. Broader study findings: The study found HLA-C-restricted CMV-specific TCR beta clonotypes dominating the ex vivo response. There were carriers of CMV plus the relevant HLA, and cumulative public TCR beta family frequency identified them.

Notes on this clonotype: The antigen is not known.

Sample: cultured CD8+ T cells from PBMCs, taken from culture after CMV antigen stimulation. This TCR came from a human donor in good health (CMV status not recorded). Some clones in this sample may be carry-over from other donors' samples. The chain links TRBV5-1 to TRBJ2-3; 7 positions agree with TRBD2. CDR3 sequence reads: CASKRDADTQYF. In DNA form, the CDR3 reads TGCGCCAGCAAGCGGGATGCAGATACGCAGTATTTT.